This T cell receptor (beta chain) was identified during a study of blood T cell repertoires in COVID-19. Overall study context: The origin of the acute and convalescent COVID-19 samples was the United States, Italy and Spain. Sources were T cells, B-cell-depleted T cells, or PBMCs; the material itself was cDNA or gDNA.

The V end lost 8 bases, the J end lost 6 bases, and 17 bases lay between the germline ends. Germline V CDR1 and CDR2: MNHEY, SMNVEV (reference sequence). This CDR3 is built from 14 residues. Original analysis: Reference gene primer amplification in the assay estimated nucleated cell counts. Sequencing was performed with immunoSEQ multiplex PCR; in TCRdb, only in-frame clones are kept and a portion is missing. V and J calls and clone size come straight from that table; D and trimming were deduced from the DNA. The sample lists tens of thousands of clones; approximately 85% were seen once. The TCR originated in a man over 45 with active COVID-19. This chain joins TRBV27 and TRBJ2-1; D uncertain. Sequencing was done on a sample of peripheral blood. The DNA of the CDR3 is TGTGCCAGCTCCCCCCCCGGCGGCCCCAATGAGCAGTTCTTC. Translation: CASSPPGGPNEQFF.